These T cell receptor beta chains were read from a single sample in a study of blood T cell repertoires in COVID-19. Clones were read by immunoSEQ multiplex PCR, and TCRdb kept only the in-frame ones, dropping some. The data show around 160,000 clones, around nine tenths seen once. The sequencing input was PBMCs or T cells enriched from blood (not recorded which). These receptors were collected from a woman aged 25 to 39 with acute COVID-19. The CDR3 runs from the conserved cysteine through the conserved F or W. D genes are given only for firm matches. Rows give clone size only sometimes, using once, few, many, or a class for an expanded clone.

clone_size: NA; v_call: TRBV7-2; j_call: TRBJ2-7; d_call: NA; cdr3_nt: TGTGCCAGCAGCCAATTCACAGATTCCTACGAGCAGTACTTC; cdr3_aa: CASSQFTDSYEQYF
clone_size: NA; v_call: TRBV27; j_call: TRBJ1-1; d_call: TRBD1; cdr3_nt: TGTGCCAGCAGTTTCCTTCCGACAGGGCTGAACACTGAAGCTTTCTTT; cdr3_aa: CASSFLPTGLNTEAFF
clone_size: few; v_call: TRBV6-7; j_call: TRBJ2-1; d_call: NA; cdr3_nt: TGTGCCAGGAGAGGCGGTACTACGACCTACAATGAGCAGTTCTTC; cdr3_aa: CARRGGTTTYNEQFF
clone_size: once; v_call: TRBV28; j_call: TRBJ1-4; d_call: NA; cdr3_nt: TGTGCCAGCCTGGACAGACCCCGTGTGGAACTGTTTTTT; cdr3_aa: CASLDRPRVELFF
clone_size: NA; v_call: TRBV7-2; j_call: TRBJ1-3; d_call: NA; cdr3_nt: TGTGCCAGCAGGGATGCCGGGGGAATGGGAAACACCATATATTTT; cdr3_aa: CASRDAGGMGNTIYF
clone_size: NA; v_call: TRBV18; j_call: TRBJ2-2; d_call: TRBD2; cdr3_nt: TGTGCCAGCTCACAAAGTGCGGGAGTAGCCGGGGAGCTGTTTTTT; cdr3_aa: CASSQSAGVAGELFF
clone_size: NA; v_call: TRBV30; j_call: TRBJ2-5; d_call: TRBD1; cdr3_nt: TGTGCCTGGAGTGTTACAGGGGGCTTGGAGACCCAGTACTTC; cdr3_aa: CAWSVTGGLETQYF
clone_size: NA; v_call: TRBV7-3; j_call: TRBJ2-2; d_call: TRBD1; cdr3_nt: TGTGCCAGCAGCTTAAATGGACAGGGCATTACCGGGGAGCTGTTTTTT; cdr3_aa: CASSLNGQGITGELFF
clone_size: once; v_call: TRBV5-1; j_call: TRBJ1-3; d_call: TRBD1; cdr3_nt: TGCGCCAGCAGCCACGGACAGGGGTCTGGAAACACCATATATTTT; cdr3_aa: CASSHGQGSGNTIYF
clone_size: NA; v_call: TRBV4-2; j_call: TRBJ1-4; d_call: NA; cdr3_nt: TGTGCCAGCAGCCAAGAAATGGGTCCACAAGGGGTACGCGAAAAACTGTTTTTT; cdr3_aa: CASSQEMGPQGVREKLFF
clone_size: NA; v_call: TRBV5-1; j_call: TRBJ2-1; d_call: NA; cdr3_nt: TGCGCCAGCAGCTTGGGAGGGTCAGCCTACAATGAGCAGTTCTTC; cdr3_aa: CASSLGGSAYNEQFF
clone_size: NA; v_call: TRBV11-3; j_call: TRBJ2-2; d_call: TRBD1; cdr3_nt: TGTGCCAGCAGCTTAGATCGGGACAGGGGGCTTGCCGGGGAGCTGTTTTTT; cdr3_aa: CASSLDRDRGLAGELFF
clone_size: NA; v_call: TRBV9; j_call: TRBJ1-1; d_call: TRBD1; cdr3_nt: TGTGCCAGCAGCTCAGGGGGCCAGGAGAACACTGAAGCTTTCTTT; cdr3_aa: CASSSGGQENTEAFF
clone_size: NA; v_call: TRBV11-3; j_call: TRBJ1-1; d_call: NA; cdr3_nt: TGTGCCAGCAGCTTAGACCCGGGAACGAACACTGAAGCTTTCTTT; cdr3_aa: CASSLDPGTNTEAFF
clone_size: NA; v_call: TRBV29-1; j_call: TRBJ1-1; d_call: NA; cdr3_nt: TGCAGCGCAGGAGGAGCGAACACTGAAGCTTTCTTT; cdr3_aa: CSAGGANTEAFF
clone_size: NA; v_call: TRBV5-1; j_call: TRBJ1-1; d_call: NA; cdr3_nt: TGCGCCAGCAGATGGGGCTCTGAAGCTTTCTTT; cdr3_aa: CASRWGSEAFF
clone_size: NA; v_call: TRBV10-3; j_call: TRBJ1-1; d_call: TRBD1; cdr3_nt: TGTGCCATCAGTGAGTCGACAGGGTCGGGAACTGAAGCTTTCTTT; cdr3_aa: CAISESTGSGTEAFF